This T cell receptor beta chain was found in a study of cytomegalovirus exposure and HLA in healthy donors. In germline, CDR1 is SQVTM, CDR2 ANQGSEA. The length of the CDR3 is 14 residues. Trimming left V 4 bases short and J 3 bases short, with 15 bases between. Some clones are missing from TCRdb's copy, which holds only in-frame ones; the method was immunoSEQ multiplex PCR. This sample has 100,000 to 150,000 clones, with about 91% found just once. The clonotype comes from a woman under 30 in good health and CMV-seronegative. V usage is TRBV29-1 and J usage is TRBJ2-5; possible D gene TRBD2, 5 bases. The sample was PBMCs. CDR3 DNA sequence: TGCAGCGTTGGGGCGGGTCTAATCAAAGAGACCCAGTACTTC. It codes for CSVGAGLIKETQYF.